One sample yielded the 27 T cell receptor beta chains listed below, sequenced in a study of blood T cell repertoires in COVID-19. Profiling relied on immunoSEQ multiplex PCR, and the TCRdb table lists in-frame clones only, not all of them. The sample yields 8,500 to 10,000 clones, approximately 91% seen once. Sequenced material: peripheral blood. These TCRs come from a woman aged 45-59 years with active COVID-19.

The chain is built from TRBV19 and TRBJ2-3, with 10 nucleotides matching TRBD2. The trim removed 4 bases at V and 5 bases at J, leaving 3 bases unmatched. This CDR3 is built from 14 residues. Germline V gene lookup returns CDR1 LNHDA and CDR2 SQIVND (reference sequence). CDR3 region: CASSTRTSGDTQYF. In nucleotides, the CDR3 is TGTGCCAGTAGTACCCGGACTAGCGGAGATACGCAGTATTTT.

V usage is TRBV7-9 and J usage is TRBJ1-2; 8 bases line up with TRBD1. The CDR3 runs 14 residues. Per germline, CDR1 SEHNR and CDR2 FQNEAQ (reference sequence). V gave up 5 bases and J gave up 8 bases; unmatched junction bases: 10. CDR3 sequence (DNA): TGTGCCAGCAGCCGACAGCTCCCAGGGGGCGGCTACACCTTC. Its protein product is CASSRQLPGGGYTF.

This clone appeared once. This rearrangement joins TRBV5-1 to TRBJ2-5; D gene uncertain. Looked up from germline, CDR1 is SGHRS and CDR2 is YFSETQ. The CDR3 runs 11 residues. Trimming shortened V by 1 base and J by 5 bases, and 3 bases separated the two germline ends. CDR3 sequence: CASSLYETQYF. CDR3 coding DNA: TGCGCCAGCAGCTTGTATGAGACCCAGTACTTC.

The rearrangement links TRBV14 to TRBJ1-2; TRBD1 aligns across 11 bases. The germline gives CDR1 SGHDN, CDR2 FVKESK. CDR3 length equals 17 residues. The V segment lost 0 bases and the J segment 7 bases; nucleotides outside the gene matches: 10. The CDR3 spells CASSQDLGDRGSSGYTF. In nucleotides, the CDR3 is TGTGCCAGCAGCCAAGATTTGGGGGACAGGGGGAGCTCTGGCTACACCTTC.

In nucleotides, the CDR3 is TGCGCCAGCAGTGACGACTCCCGCGGGCAGTACTTC. Translation gives CASSDDSRGQYF. The chain recombines TRBV10-1 with TRBJ2-7, with D uncertain. Germline V gives CDR1 WNHNN, CDR2 SYGVQD (reference sequence). The V and J ends lost 3 bases and 9 bases respectively, with 12 bases between them. The CDR3 is made up of 12 amino acids.

The J gene is TRBJ2-7, the V gene TRBV3-1 (or the pseudogene TRBV3-2); 7 bases align to TRBD1. J lost 3 bases, V lost 3 bases, and 2 bases had no gene match. This CDR3 contains 13 residues. Germline V gene data show CDR1 as LGHDT and CDR2 as YNNKEL (reference sequence). The CDR3 DNA sequence: TGTGCCAGCAGCCAGTGGGACAGCTACGAGCAGTACTTC. This encodes CASSQWDSYEQYF.

The chain uses TRBV28 and TRBJ2-1; 9 bases are a match to TRBD1. The CDR3 length is 13 residues. The germline gives CDR1 MDHEN, CDR2 SYDVKM. V was clipped by 5 bases and J by 6 bases; unmatched bases: 2. CDR3 loop: CASSVTGGNEQFF. CDR3 DNA sequence: TGTGCCAGCAGTGTGACAGGGGGCAATGAGCAGTTCTTC.

The CDR3: CASSEGLGGNQPQHF. CDR3 bases: TGTGCCAGCAGCGAGGGCCTAGGGGGCAATCAGCCCCAGCATTTT. The chain links TRBV9 to TRBJ1-5; D is perhaps TRBD1 (5 bases). This CDR3 is built from 15 residues. Germline loops: CDR1 SGDLS, CDR2 YYNGEE. V was clipped by 3 bases and J by 2 bases, with 12 bases between them.

The chain uses TRBV19 and TRBJ1-5; 7 positions match TRBD1. The CDR3 extends over 15 amino acids. Trimming cost V 6 bases and J 3 bases; bases outside gene matches: 8. In germline, CDR1 is LNHDA, CDR2 SQIVND (reference sequence). The CDR3 nucleotides are TGTGCCAGTAGAGCGTTCAGGGGGAACAATCAGCCCCAGCATTTT. Translated, it gives CASRAFRGNNQPQHF. The full variable domain, with the rest looked up from reference TRBV19 and TRBJ1-5, is DGGITQSPKYLFRKEGQNVTLSCEQNLNHDAMYWYRQDPGQGLRLIYYSQIVNDFQKGDIAEGYSVSREKKESFPLTVTSAQKNPTAFYLCASRAFRGNNQPQHFGDGTRLSIL.

The chain joins TRBV5-1 to TRBJ2-1; 10 bases are a match to TRBD2. V lost 1 base and J lost 7; bases outside the gene matches: 2. The CDR3 has 14 amino acids. Germline V gene data show CDR1 as SGHRS and CDR2 as YFSETQ. The CDR3: CASSLTSGINEQFF. Here the CDR3 DNA reads TGCGCCAGCAGCTTGACTAGCGGGATAAATGAGCAGTTCTTC.

The gene calls are TRBV5-1 and TRBJ1-2, with 7 nucleotides matching TRBD1. CDR3 length: 16 amino acids. Germline V lookup: CDR1 SGHRS, CDR2 YFSETQ. The V segment lost 4 bases and the J segment 4 bases; nucleotides outside the gene matches: 13. DNA of the CDR3: TGCGCCAGCAGCCCGGAGGGGGCCCATCGAATCTATGGCTACACCTTC. This sequence encodes CASSPEGAHRIYGYTF.

The genes are TRBV6-5 and TRBJ1-2; TRBD1 matches 8 bases. The V and J ends lost 6 bases and 2 bases, in that order; junction bases with no gene match: 8. The CDR3 totals 15 residues. Germline assignment: CDR1 MNHEY and CDR2 SVGAGI. The DNA of the CDR3 is TGTGCCAGCAGACCCGACAGGGGCCTGAACTATGGCTACACCTTC. Its protein product is CASRPDRGLNYGYTF.

The chain links TRBV19 to TRBJ1-1; D gene uncertain. This CDR3 has 13 residues. V was cut by 4 bases and J by 1 base, with 7 bases left in between. In germline, CDR1 is LNHDA, CDR2 SQIVND (reference sequence). The CDR3 sequence: CASSTLSNTEAFF. CDR3 coding DNA: TGTGCCAGTAGTACCCTTTCGAACACTGAAGCTTTCTTT. Using reference TRBV19 and TRBJ1-1 for the parts outside the CDR3, the full variable domain is DGGITQSPKYLFRKEGQNVTLSCEQNLNHDAMYWYRQDPGQGLRLIYYSQIVNDFQKGDIAEGYSVSREKKESFPLTVTSAQKNPTAFYLCASSTLSNTEAFFGQGTRLTVV.

The J gene is TRBJ2-7, the V gene TRBV6-6; D gene ambiguous. The CDR3 covers 13 residues. Germline CDR1 MNHNY, CDR2 SVGAGI (reference sequence). V lost 10 bases and J lost 0, with 13 bases in between. CDR3 in DNA: TGTGCCACTAAATCGGAGAGCTCCTACGAGCAGTACTTC. It yields the protein CATKSESSYEQYF.

V usage is TRBV11-2 and J usage is TRBJ1-5; TRBD1 might be the D (6 bases). The CDR3 loop spans 14 amino acids. Germline V CDR1 and CDR2: SGHAT, FQNNGV. V shed 5 bases and J shed 6 bases, with 14 bases lying between them. Here the CDR3 DNA reads TGTGCCAGCAGCCTCGGACAGTCCAGTCAGCCCCAGCATTTT. Protein: CASSLGQSSQPQHF. The variable domain in full, completed from reference TRBV11-2 and TRBJ1-5, reads EAGVAQSPRYKIIEKRQSVAFWCNPISGHATLYWYQQILGQGPKLLIQFQNNGVVDDSQLPKDRFSAERLKGVDSTLKIQPAKLEDSAVYLCASSLGQSSQPQHFGDGTRLSIL.

V gene TRBV28 combines with J gene TRBJ2-3; D gene ambiguous. CDR3 size: 16 residues. V shed 5 bases and J shed 3 bases, with 18 bases lying between them. Germline V gives CDR1 MDHEN, CDR2 SYDVKM. Written as DNA, the CDR3 is TGTGCCAGCAGTCCTCTTGAGGTCCCTGATACAGATACGCAGTATTTT. Translation: CASSPLEVPDTDTQYF.

This chain connects TRBV18 to TRBJ2-1, with D tentatively TRBD2 (6 bases). In germline, CDR1 is KGHSH, CDR2 LQKENI. This CDR3 spans 15 amino acids. V was cut by 5 bases and J by 0 bases, with 11 bases left in between. The CDR3 coding sequence is TGTGCCAGCTCAGCACGGGACTCCTCCTACAATGAGCAGTTCTTC. It codes for CASSARDSSYNEQFF.

This chain links TRBV5-1 with TRBJ1-2; D is unresolved. The ends were cut back, 0 bases at V and 4 bases at J, with 10 bases in the middle. The CDR3 has 14 amino acids. Per germline, CDR1 SGHRS and CDR2 YFSETQ. In DNA, the CDR3 is TGCGCCAGCAGCTTGGCCAGTCAGGTCTATGGCTACACCTTC. It encodes CASSLASQVYGYTF.

This chain joins TRBV19 and TRBJ1-1, with D unresolved. The V end was cut by 6 bases, the J end by 6 bases, with 20 bases between. This CDR3 has 15 amino acids. CDR1 is LNHDA, CDR2 SQIVND, per germline (reference sequence). The CDR3 sequence: CASSPGGSRYSEAFF. CDR3 DNA sequence: TGTGCCAGTAGCCCGGGAGGTTCGAGGTATTCTGAAGCTTTCTTT.

The chain is built from TRBV27 and TRBJ2-7; D is perhaps TRBD1 (6 bases). The CDR3 extends over 13 amino acids. Germline V gene lookup returns CDR1 MNHEY and CDR2 SMNVEV (reference sequence). V gave up 4 bases and J gave up 2 bases, with 9 bases separating them. The CDR3 coding sequence is TGTGCCAGCAGTTGGGGGCTAGCCTACGAGCAGTACTTC. Residues: CASSWGLAYEQYF.

The rearrangement links TRBV7-9 to TRBJ2-1; 11 nucleotides match TRBD2. CDR3 length equals 15 residues. The V and J ends lost 5 bases and 5 bases, in that order; junction bases with no gene match: 5. CDR1 SEHNR and CDR2 FQNEAQ come from the germline V gene (reference sequence). CDR3 in DNA: TGTGCCAGCAGCACCGGGACTAGCGGAAACAATGAGCAGTTCTTC. Protein sequence: CASSTGTSGNNEQFF.

The chain employs TRBV5-4 and TRBJ2-5; 7 bases line up with TRBD1. The CDR3 extends over 13 amino acids. The germline gives CDR1 SGHNT, CDR2 YYREEE (reference sequence). With V trimmed by 5 bases and J by 5 bases, 6 bases remained unmatched. In DNA, the CDR3 is TGTGCCAGCAGTGACAGGGTCCAGGAGACCCAGTACTTC. Translation gives CASSDRVQETQYF.

This chain links TRBV7-8 with TRBJ2-3; 8 nucleotides agree with TRBD2. This CDR3 region has 15 residues. The germline CDR1 and CDR2 sequences are SGHVS and FQNEAQ. Germline trimming cut 5 bases from V and 5 bases from J; bases unmatched to any gene: 9. The CDR3 reads CASSTRAGVGDTQYF. CDR3 in DNA: TGTGCCAGCAGCACGCGAGCGGGAGTAGGAGATACGCAGTATTTT.

This clone was counted once. The V call is TRBV6-5, the J call TRBJ2-5, with D perhaps TRBD1 (6 bases). In germline, CDR1 is MNHEY, CDR2 SVGAGI. The CDR3 length is 15 residues. V shed 3 bases and J shed 5 bases, with 16 bases lying between them. This chain's CDR3 is CASSYESGDLETQYF. CDR3 DNA sequence: TGTGCCAGCAGTTATGAGTCAGGGGATCTTGAGACCCAGTACTTC.

This clone was seen only a few times. This chain joins TRBV9 and TRBJ2-1; TRBD2 matches at 9 bases. This CDR3 contains 14 residues. The germline V gene has CDR1 SGDLS and CDR2 YYNGEE. With V trimmed by 0 bases and J by 15 bases, 10 bases remained unmatched. In DNA, the CDR3 is TGTGCCAGCAGCGTAGGTGGACTAGCGCCTCTCCCGTTCTTC. Its protein is CASSVGGLAPLPFF.

The DNA for the CDR3 is TGTGCCAGTAGTATGACTCGCTACAGGGGTACTGAAGCTTTCTTT. This gives the protein CASSMTRYRGTEAFF. This rearrangement joins TRBV19 to TRBJ1-1, with 7 bases lining up with TRBD1. Trimming cost V 3 bases and J 5 bases; bases outside gene matches: 9. Germline V gene lookup returns CDR1 LNHDA and CDR2 SQIVND (reference sequence). CDR3 length: 15 residues. The full variable domain, completed using reference TRBV19 and TRBJ1-1, is DGGITQSPKYLFRKEGQNVTLSCEQNLNHDAMYWYRQDPGQGLRLIYYSQIVNDFQKGDIAEGYSVSREKKESFPLTVTSAQKNPTAFYLCASSMTRYRGTEAFFGQGTRLTVV.

This chain links TRBV28 with TRBJ1-2; D might be TRBD1 (5 bases). CDR1 and CDR2 from the germline V gene are MDHEN and SYDVKM. V was shortened by 8 bases and J by 4 bases, with 14 bases between the two germline ends. This CDR3 region has 13 residues. CDR3 DNA: TGTGCCAGCCACGGGGGGGGTAGCTATGGCTACACCTTC. Translated, it gives CASHGGGSYGYTF.